The present TCR beta chain was sequenced within a study of beta chain features in type 1 diabetes. Background on the study: The patient and healthy donor groups were comparable for age, gender and cell yields. Study-wide results and caveats: A potential PCR bias toward shorter templates would be equal in patient and control samples. Moderately but significantly shorter TCRB CDR3s were found in Type 1 diabetes patients in all four CD4+ subsets.

J lost 4 bases, V lost 5 bases, and 3 bases had no gene match. CDR3 length: 13 amino acids. CDR1 is MDHEN, CDR2 SYDVKM, per germline. On this clone itself: Its target is not known.

Expressed TCRB transcripts were sequenced after all isolated RNA was converted to cDNA. Clones were sequenced by immunoSEQ multiplex PCR, and TCRdb holds only the in-frame ones, with some missing. This table holds under 300,000 clones, 16% found once. The specimen was naive CD4+ T cells from blood. V is TRBV28 and J is TRBJ2-7; 9 bases fit TRBD2. The TCR was taken from a man aged 25 to 40 with type 1 diabetes. The CDR3 sequence: CASSPSGIYEQYF. The CDR3 DNA follows: TGTGCCAGCAGTCCTAGCGGGATTTACGAGCAGTACTTC.